These T cell receptor beta chains were read from a single sample in a study of blood T cell repertoires in COVID-19. Profiling relied on immunoSEQ multiplex PCR, and the TCRdb table lists in-frame clones only, not all of them. The data contain some 250,000 clones, roughly nine tenths of them seen just once; the ten biggest clones take up more than 10%. Material for sequencing was peripheral blood. The receptor set was obtained from a woman aged 30 to 39 with COVID-19, enrolled during active disease. Both conserved end residues are part of each CDR3. D genes are given only for firm matches. Size is stated for part of the rows, as once, few or many counts, or as a class when the clone is expanded.

v_call	cdr3_length	clone_size	d_call	j_call	cdr3_aa	cdr3_nt
TRBV5-4	13	NA	NA	TRBJ1-1	CASSPQAGTEAFF	TGTGCCAGCAGCCCCCAAGCGGGGACTGAAGCTTTCTTT
TRBV4-2	15	NA	TRBD1	TRBJ1-1	CASSFTGVSGTEAFF	TGTGCCAGCAGTTTCACAGGGGTGTCCGGTACTGAAGCTTTCTTT
TRBV5-1	15	NA	NA	TRBJ1-1	CASSFGGRMNTEAFF	TGCGCCAGCAGCTTCGGGGGAAGGATGAACACTGAAGCTTTCTTT
TRBV18	13	NA	NA	TRBJ1-3	CASSRGPRDTIYF	TGTGCCAGCTCACGGGGGCCCCGGGACACCATATATTTT
TRBV5-1	17	NA	TRBD1	TRBJ1-2	CASSKVPRDRKFYGYTF	TGCGCCAGCAGCAAAGTCCCCCGGGACAGGAAATTCTATGGCTACACCTTC
TRBV7-8	15	NA	NA	TRBJ2-7	CASSLVGGYSYEQYF	TGTGCCAGCAGCTTAGTAGGCGGCTACTCCTACGAGCAGTACTTC
TRBV30	14	NA	TRBD1	TRBJ1-1	CACDYGQGSTEAFF	TGTGCCTGTGATTACGGACAGGGTAGCACTGAAGCTTTCTTT
TRBV24-1	13	NA	NA	TRBJ1-2	CATSTQPGGGYTF	TGTGCCACCAGCACACAGCCCGGTGGTGGCTACACCTTC
TRBV19	13	NA	NA	TRBJ2-2	CASSSTLVGELFF	TGTGCCAGTAGTTCAACGCTAGTCGGGGAGCTGTTTTTT
TRBV2	14	NA	NA	TRBJ2-7	CASTDKLPSYEQYF	TGTGCCAGCACTGACAAACTCCCCTCCTACGAGCAGTACTTC
TRBV6-1	13	NA	NA	TRBJ1-6	CASSEMAGSPLHF	TGTGCCAGCAGTGAAATGGCAGGTTCACCCCTCCACTTT
TRBV20-1	17	NA	NA	TRBJ1-5	CSASSTSVIASNQPQHF	TGCAGTGCTAGTAGCACCAGCGTTATAGCAAGCAATCAGCCCCAGCATTTT
TRBV7-9	13	NA	TRBD1	TRBJ1-1	CASSSDRVTEAFF	TGTGCCAGCAGCTCAGACAGGGTCACTGAAGCTTTCTTT
TRBV19	10	NA	NA	TRBJ2-7	CASAGNEQYF	TGTGCCAGCGCAGGGAATGAGCAGTACTTC
TRBV2	15	NA	NA	TRBJ1-1	CASAREGMMNTEAFF	TGTGCCAGCGCACGGGAGGGAATGATGAACACTGAAGCTTTCTTT
TRBV21-1	19	NA	NA	TRBJ1-2	CASSKAHPVVAGPVYGYTF	TGTGCCAGCAGCAAAGCCCACCCAGTAGTCGCGGGACCTGTCTATGGCTACACCTTC
TRBV7-7	18	NA	TRBD1	TRBJ1-1	CASSLRRAGMTGPTEAFF	TGTGCCAGCAGCTTAAGGCGAGCTGGGATGACAGGGCCCACTGAAGCTTTCTTT
TRBV4-1	15	NA	NA	TRBJ2-5	CASSLHLAPQETQYF	TGCGCCAGCAGCCTCCATCTAGCGCCCCAAGAGACCCAGTACTTC
TRBV6-5	12	NA	NA	TRBJ1-5	CASSPFGQPQHF	TGTGCCAGCAGCCCATTCGGTCAGCCCCAGCATTTT
TRBV11-1	14	NA	TRBD1	TRBJ1-2	CASSSVRGQANPAF	TGTGCCAGCAGCAGTGTCCGGGGACAGGCGAACCCCGCCTTC
TRBV10-3	13	NA	NA	TRBJ1-1	CAISAAANTEAFF	TGTGCCATCAGTGCGGCGGCTAACACTGAAGCTTTCTTT
TRBV7-2	17	NA	NA	TRBJ1-6	CASRSHLMSSYNSPLHF	TGTGCCAGCAGATCTCACCTCATGAGCTCCTATAATTCACCCCTCCACTTT
TRBV19	15	NA	TRBD2	TRBJ2-2	CASSMSSGGSGELFF	TGTGCCAGTAGTATGAGTAGCGGGGGTTCCGGGGAGCTGTTTTTT
TRBV6-6	16	NA	TRBD1	TRBJ2-7	CASSYSKGAESYEQYF	TGTGCCAGCAGTTACTCGAAGGGGGCCGAGTCCTACGAGCAGTACTTC
TRBV7-8	14	few	NA	TRBJ2-7	CASSLARIQYEQYF	TGTGCCAGCAGCTTAGCCAGGATTCAATACGAGCAGTACTTC
TRBV6-1	13	many	NA	TRBJ2-1	CASSEYEVDEQFF	TGTGCCAGCAGTGAATACGAGGTGGATGAGCAGTTCTTC
TRBV7-6	17	few	TRBD1	TRBJ2-1	CASSLLNRGSSYNEQFF	TGTGCCAGCAGCTTACTTAACAGGGGTAGCTCCTACAATGAGCAGTTCTTC
TRBV27	17	few	TRBD1	TRBJ1-3	CASSLLGRGLGGNTIYF	TGTGCCAGCAGTTTATTGGGCAGGGGGCTAGGTGGAAACACCATATATTTT
TRBV5-5	12	NA	NA	TRBJ2-1	CASSLRFYEQFF	TGTGCCAGCAGCTTGCGGTTCTATGAGCAGTTCTTC
TRBV2	15	NA	TRBD1	TRBJ2-1	CASSERGPTYNEQFF	TGTGCCAGCAGTGAGAGGGGGCCCACCTACAATGAGCAGTTCTTC
TRBV5-5	14	few	TRBD1	TRBJ1-5	CASSFGQVLSPQHF	TGTGCCAGCAGCTTTGGACAGGTCCTTTCGCCCCAGCATTTT
TRBV12-3/TRBV12-4	13	NA	NA	TRBJ1-1	CASSWASYTEAFF	TGTGCCAGCAGCTGGGCCTCTTACACTGAAGCTTTCTTT
TRBV27	15	once	NA	TRBJ1-6	CASSLRGGVDSPLHF	TGTGCCAGCAGTTTACGGGGGGGAGTGGATTCACCCCTCCACTTT
TRBV19	14	NA	TRBD2	TRBJ2-7	CASSIKGLAGEQYF	TGTGCCAGTAGTATAAAGGGACTAGCGGGCGAGCAGTACTTC
TRBV4-1	14	NA	NA	TRBJ1-1	CASSPNVRLGEAFF	TGCGCCAGCAGCCCTAACGTACGCCTCGGTGAAGCTTTCTTT
TRBV11-2	17	NA	NA	TRBJ2-4	CASSQIRGSLAKNIQYF	TGTGCCAGCAGTCAGATTAGGGGGTCCTTAGCCAAAAACATTCAGTACTTC
TRBV5-4	15	NA	NA	TRBJ1-2	CASSSQTGGGYGYTF	TGTGCCAGCAGCTCCCAAACGGGCGGCGGGTATGGCTACACCTTC
TRBV27	14	NA	NA	TRBJ2-7	CASSFGFGPREQYF	TGTGCCAGCAGTTTTGGGTTTGGCCCTAGGGAGCAGTACTTC
TRBV6-4	13	NA	NA	TRBJ2-1	CASSSGPTNEQFF	TGTGCCAGCAGTTCAGGGCCCACCAATGAGCAGTTCTTC
TRBV2	16	NA	TRBD2	TRBJ2-5	CASRGLTSGDLETQYF	TGTGCCAGCAGGGGTCTGACTAGCGGTGACCTAGAGACCCAGTACTTC
TRBV4-1	19	NA	NA	TRBJ1-6	CASSQVVYRSVGRNSPLHF	TGCGCCAGCAGCCAAGTAGTATATCGGTCGGTGGGGCGAAATTCACCCCTCCACTTT
TRBV4-1	13	NA	NA	TRBJ2-7	CASSQGAFYEQYF	TGCGCCAGCAGCCAAGGAGCCTTCTACGAGCAGTACTTC
TRBV7-8	16	NA	NA	TRBJ1-5	CASSLDTGLSNQPQHF	TGTGCCAGCAGCTTAGATACAGGGCTTAGCAATCAGCCCCAGCATTTT
TRBV10-2	17	NA	TRBD2	TRBJ2-1	CASGDGLAGFSRNEQFF	TGCGCCAGCGGGGACGGACTAGCGGGATTTTCTAGGAATGAGCAGTTCTTC
TRBV25-1	13	few	TRBD1	TRBJ1-2	CASSGDRGRGFTF	TGTGCCAGCAGTGGAGACAGGGGGCGCGGTTTCACCTTC
TRBV2	15	once	TRBD2	TRBJ2-2	CASRAGLAATGELFF	TGTGCCAGCAGGGCCGGACTAGCGGCTACCGGGGAGCTGTTTTTT
TRBV18	14	NA	NA	TRBJ1-2	CASSPPARDYGYTF	TGTGCCAGCTCACCACCGGCCAGGGACTATGGCTACACCTTC
TRBV19	15	NA	NA	TRBJ2-7	CASSHHQDSPYEQYF	TGTGCCAGTAGCCACCACCAGGACTCCCCCTACGAGCAGTACTTC
TRBV7-8	17	NA	NA	TRBJ1-2	CASSHAPTLRVNYGYTF	TGTGCCAGCAGCCATGCCCCGACCCTCAGGGTTAACTATGGCTACACCTTC
TRBV7-9	14	NA	NA	TRBJ2-3	CASSATRQQDTQYF	TGTGCCAGCAGCGCCACTCGACAGCAAGATACGCAGTATTTT
TRBV11-2	17	NA	TRBD2	TRBJ2-1	CASSLLATSGGYNEQFF	TGTGCCAGCAGCTTACTGGCGACTAGCGGGGGTTACAATGAGCAGTTCTTC
TRBV19	15	once	NA	TRBJ1-6	CASSIETFNNSPLHF	TGTGCCAGTAGTATCGAGACATTTAATAATTCACCCCTCCACTTT
TRBV29-1	13	NA	NA	TRBJ2-3	CSVAVFSVDTQYF	TGCAGCGTTGCGGTGTTCTCTGTAGATACGCAGTATTTT
TRBV2	16	NA	NA	TRBJ1-6	CASGRGPGRVGSPLHF	TGTGCCAGTGGGAGGGGACCAGGGAGGGTCGGATCACCCCTCCACTTT
TRBV12-5	20	NA	TRBD1	TRBJ2-7	CASGLVPYARYPGQGDGQYF	TGTGCTAGTGGTTTGGTACCGTATGCTCGGTATCCGGGACAGGGGGATGGGCAGTACTTC